This T cell receptor beta chain was found in a study of shared clonotypes between healthy human individuals. At the level of the study: Three plates each covered CD4 naive and memory; CD8 naive two, CD8 memory one.

CD8 cells classed as naive were CD45RO-negative and positively selected for CCR7, excluding terminally differentiated effector memory CD45RA+ cells. Here immunoSEQ multiplex PCR was the method, and the copy in TCRdb shows in-frame clones only, minus some. The data contain fewer than 1 million clones, about 96% of them seen just once; the ten biggest clones take up under 0.25%. Germline CDR1 MNHNS, CDR2 SASEGT. This CDR3 has 13 amino acids. Trimming removed 1 base from V and 7 bases from J, with 7 bases in between. Sequencing was carried out using naive CD8+ T cells sorted from blood. The clonotype originates from a man younger than 45 in good health. The rearrangement uses TRBV6-1 and TRBJ1-4; D is undetermined. CDR3: CASSEVYAEKLFF. In nucleotides, the CDR3 is TGTGCCAGCAGTGAAGTTTATGCTGAAAAACTGTTTTTT.